This entry features one T cell receptor (beta chain) sequence. Its antigen remains unidentified. Trimming removed 1 base at V and 1 base at J, with 8 bases between. This CDR3 is built from 15 residues. Germline V gives CDR1 SGHTA, CDR2 FQGNSA. TCRdb's copy holds only in-frame clones and misses some; the assay was immunoSEQ multiplex PCR. Among about 170,000 clones listed, roughly nine tenths were seen once. The sample originates from a study of T cell responses to AZD1222 COVID-19 vaccine. Notes on the study in general: It was only after the peak T cell response that any repertoires were sampled. Just a handful of AZD1222 recipients tested seropositive at baseline.

This chain joins TRBV7-2 and TRBJ1-5; possibly TRBD1 for D (5 bases). The sample was peripheral blood, taken 28 days after the second AZD1222 dose. This TCR was sampled from an adult who received the AZD1222 COVID-19 vaccine. CDR3 region: CASSLDRRSNQPQHF. In DNA form, the CDR3 reads TGTGCCAGCAGCTTAGACAGGCGGAGCAATCAGCCCCAGCATTTT.